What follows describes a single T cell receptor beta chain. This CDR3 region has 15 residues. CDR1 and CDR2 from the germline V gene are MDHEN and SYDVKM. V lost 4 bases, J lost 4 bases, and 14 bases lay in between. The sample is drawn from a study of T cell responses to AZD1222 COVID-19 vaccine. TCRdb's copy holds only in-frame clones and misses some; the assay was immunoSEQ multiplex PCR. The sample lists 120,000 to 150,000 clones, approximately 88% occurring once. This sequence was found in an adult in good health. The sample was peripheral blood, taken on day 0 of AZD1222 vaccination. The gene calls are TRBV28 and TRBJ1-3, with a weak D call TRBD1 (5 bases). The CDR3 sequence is CASSSPRGRGNTIYF. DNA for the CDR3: TGTGCCAGCAGTTCCCCCCGGGGGAGGGGAAACACCATATATTTT.